Listed below are T cell receptor beta chains from one sample, sequenced in a study of T cell responses to AZD1222 COVID-19 vaccine. Measured with immunoSEQ multiplex PCR; TCRdb has only the in-frame clones, and not every one. Altogether 90,000 to 130,000 clones are present, about 82% being singletons, with the ten largest covering 3% to 3.5%. The sequencing here drew on peripheral blood, taken on day 0 of AZD1222 vaccination. Receptors originate from an adult in good health. Both conserved end residues are part of each CDR3. The D gene is left open where the match is weak. Clone size is given for some rows only: seen once, a few or many times, or a class if the clone is expanded.

clone size	D gene	J gene	V gene	CDR3 protein	CDR3 DNA
NA	NA	TRBJ2-7	TRBV3-1/TRBV3-2	CASSLASGRSYEQYF	TGTGCCAGCAGCCTAGCCTCGGGCCGTTCCTACGAGCAGTACTTC
NA	NA	TRBJ1-2	TRBV19	CASRPGQTFFRYGYTF	TGTGCCAGTAGACCCGGACAGACGTTTTTTCGCTATGGCTACACCTTC
NA	NA	TRBJ2-2	TRBV11-3	CASSLVRADNTGELFF	TGTGCCAGCAGCTTAGTGCGAGCAGACAACACCGGGGAGCTGTTTTTT
NA	NA	TRBJ2-3	TRBV27	CASSFEGSTDTQYF	TGTGCCAGCAGTTTCGAGGGTAGCACAGATACGCAGTATTTT
NA	NA	TRBJ2-2	TRBV11-3	CASSLGIGFAGELFF	TGTGCCAGCAGCTTGGGTATCGGGTTCGCCGGGGAGCTGTTTTTT
NA	TRBD1	TRBJ1-6	TRBV7-2	CASSLTQGEDNSPLHF	TGTGCCAGCAGCTTGACGCAGGGGGAGGATAATTCACCCCTCCACTTT
NA	TRBD2	TRBJ2-1	TRBV6-1	CASSGDLGLAGEPEEQFF	TGTGCCAGCAGTGGGGACTTGGGGCTAGCGGGGGAACCCGAGGAGCAGTTCTTC
NA	NA	TRBJ1-4	TRBV28	CASRTPKAGVTNEKLFF	TGTGCCAGCAGGACCCCCAAAGCAGGCGTGACTAATGAAAAACTGTTTTTT
NA	NA	TRBJ2-5	TRBV4-1	CASSGQDQETQYF	TGCGCCAGCAGCGGGCAGGACCAAGAGACCCAGTACTTC
once	TRBD1	TRBJ1-1	TRBV28	CASSRGQANTEAFF	TGTGCCAGCAGCCGCGGACAGGCGAACACTGAAGCTTTCTTT
NA	NA	TRBJ1-1	TRBV21-1	CASSKGGRGLIYTEAFF	TGTGCCAGCAGCAAAGGTGGCAGGGGGCTTATCTACACTGAAGCTTTCTTT
few	NA	TRBJ2-1	TRBV6-1	CASSEGTVGTNEQFF	TGTGCCAGCAGTGAAGGGACAGTAGGAACCAATGAGCAGTTCTTC
few	NA	TRBJ1-4	TRBV9	CASSVAEGVAPKLFF	TGTGCCAGCAGCGTAGCCGAAGGGGTGGCTCCAAAACTGTTTTTT